Listed below are T cell receptor beta chains from one sample, sequenced in a study of blood T cell repertoires in COVID-19. Profiled with immunoSEQ multiplex PCR; TCRdb holds only in-frame clones, not every one. The data show about 300,000 clones, 85% to 90% seen once. What was sequenced was peripheral blood. These TCRs come from a man between 65 and 85 years old with acute or convalescent COVID-19. Both conserved end residues are part of each CDR3. D genes are given only for firm matches. Clone size is shown for a subset of rows, as once, few, many or a class of expanded clone.

>TRBV28|TRBD2|once|TRBJ2-1
CASSPGDGREQFF
TGTGCCAGCAGCCCCGGGGACGGGAGGGAGCAGTTCTTC
>TRBV6-5|TRBD1|.|TRBJ1-2
CASIPRDRGGYGYTF
TGTGCCAGCATCCCCAGGGACAGGGGGGGGTATGGCTACACCTTC
>TRBV7-2|TRBD1|.|TRBJ2-7
CASSFGQGAREQYF
TGTGCCAGCAGCTTCGGACAGGGAGCCAGGGAGCAGTACTTC
>TRBV27|.|.|TRBJ2-6
CASSSSGANVLTF
TGTGCCAGCAGTTCTTCTGGGGCCAACGTCCTGACTTTC
>TRBV5-6|.|.|TRBJ2-7
CASSYVDYEQYF
TGTGCCAGCAGCTACGTAGACTACGAGCAGTACTTC
>TRBV11-3|.|.|TRBJ2-3
CASSLGGDTDTQYF
TGTGCCAGCAGCTTAGGGGGGGACACAGATACGCAGTATTTT
>TRBV7-2|TRBD1|.|TRBJ2-7
CASSARQGYEQYF
TGTGCCAGCAGCGCCCGACAGGGCTACGAGCAGTACTTC
>TRBV5-1|TRBD1|.|TRBJ1-2
CASSRSDRAYGYTF
TGCGCCAGCAGCCGGAGCGACAGGGCCTATGGCTACACCTTC
>TRBV29-1|.|.|TRBJ2-5
CSVEGRGGSETQYF
TGCAGCGTTGAGGGCAGGGGAGGGTCAGAGACCCAGTACTTC
>TRBV10-1|.|.|TRBJ2-7
CASSGPAGEQYF
TGCGCCAGCAGTGGCCCTGCCGGGGAGCAGTACTTC
>TRBV7-9|TRBD1|once|TRBJ1-2
CASSPGQVRLGYTF
TGTGCCAGCAGCCCAGGACAGGTTCGATTGGGGTACACCTTC
>TRBV2|.|.|TRBJ1-1
CASGLPGAWREAFF
TGTGCCAGCGGACTCCCAGGGGCTTGGAGAGAAGCTTTCTTT
>TRBV3-1/TRBV3-2|TRBD1|.|TRBJ2-1
CASSVGQESYNEQFF
TGTGCCAGCAGCGTAGGACAGGAGTCCTACAATGAGCAGTTCTTC
>TRBV19|.|.|TRBJ2-7
CASSKGVQGYEQYF
TGTGCCAGTAGTAAGGGGGTCCAAGGCTACGAGCAGTACTTC
>TRBV6-1|.|.|TRBJ1-2
CASSEANRSGYTF
TGTGCCAGCAGTGAAGCGAATCGCAGTGGCTACACCTTC
>TRBV29-1|.|.|TRBJ2-7
CSAGLSYEQYF
TGCAGTGCGGGACTGAGCTACGAGCAGTACTTC
>TRBV27|.|.|TRBJ2-3
CASSLGAVRGPRADTQYF
TGTGCCAGCAGTTTGGGGGCAGTAAGGGGCCCTCGGGCAGATACGCAGTATTTT
>TRBV30|.|few|TRBJ2-1
CAWSGRRRGSYNEQFF
TGTGCCTGGAGTGGGCGCCGCAGGGGTTCCTACAATGAGCAGTTCTTC
>TRBV18|.|.|TRBJ1-5
CASSPPGGVNQPQHF
TGTGCCAGCTCACCCCCGGGGGGGGTTAATCAGCCCCAGCATTTT
>TRBV6-5|TRBD1|once|TRBJ1-4
CASSRTGGDEKLFF
TGTGCCAGCAGTAGGACAGGAGGAGATGAAAAACTGTTTTTT
>TRBV11-1|.|.|TRBJ2-7
CASSLQQGSEQYF
TGTGCCAGCAGCTTACAGCAGGGGAGCGAGCAGTACTTC
>TRBV2|.|.|TRBJ1-5
CASSESGVSNQPQHF
TGTGCCAGCAGTGAGAGTGGAGTTAGCAATCAGCCCCAGCATTTT
>TRBV19|.|.|TRBJ1-3
CARSPTASGNTIYF
TGTGCCAGAAGTCCCACAGCTTCTGGAAACACCATATATTTT
>TRBV5-1|TRBD2|.|TRBJ2-3
CASRPLAGGTSTDTQYF
TGCGCCAGCAGACCGCTAGCGGGGGGGACTAGCACAGATACGCAGTATTTT
>TRBV7-2|.|.|TRBJ1-2
CASSLNPGGYGYTF
TGTGCCAGCAGCTTAAATCCCGGCGGATATGGCTACACCTTC
>TRBV5-5|.|.|TRBJ1-4
CASSPQGAAPNEKLFF
TGTGCCAGCAGCCCCCAGGGTGCAGCCCCTAATGAAAAACTGTTTTTT
>TRBV4-1|TRBD1|.|TRBJ2-3
CASSRQGDDTQYF
TGCGCCAGCAGCCGACAGGGCGACGATACGCAGTATTTT
>TRBV5-1|.|.|TRBJ2-3
CASSQGDWSDTQYF
TGCGCCAGCAGCCAGGGTGACTGGTCAGATACGCAGTATTTT
>TRBV6-2/TRBV6-3|TRBD1|.|TRBJ1-5
CASSRGQGFSNQPQHF
TGTGCCAGCAGCCGGGGACAGGGGTTTAGCAATCAGCCCCAGCATTTT